Listed below are T cell receptor beta chains from one sample, sequenced in a study of OX40 agonist ivuxolimab in advanced cancers. Clones were sequenced by immunoSEQ multiplex PCR, and TCRdb holds only the in-frame ones, with some missing. Seen here are some 74,000 clones, approximately 83% observed once, and the top ten hold more than 0.5%. Sample: CD4+ or CD8+ T cells sorted from blood, taken in a trial of the OX40 agonist ivuxolimab. Receptor source: an adult with an advanced solid tumor such as melanoma, head and neck, liver or kidney cancer. Both conserved end residues are part of each CDR3. The D gene is left open where the match is weak. Clone size is not always given. Where it is, it says once, few, many or a class for expanded clones.

abundance: once
j_gene: TRBJ1-6
d_gene: NA
v_gene: TRBV2
len: 14
CDR3aa: CASSEILTGSPLHF
CDR3nt: TGTGCCAGCAGTGAAATCCTTACGGGGTCACCCCTCCACTTT

abundance: once
j_gene: TRBJ1-1
d_gene: NA
v_gene: TRBV5-6
len: 15
CDR3aa: CASSLDMGDYTEAFF
CDR3nt: TGTGCCAGCAGCCTCGACATGGGAGACTACACTGAAGCTTTCTTT

abundance: NA
j_gene: TRBJ2-1
d_gene: TRBD2
v_gene: TRBV27
len: 18
CDR3aa: CASSRRTSGLSSYNEQFF
CDR3nt: TGTGCCAGCAGTCGCAGGACTAGCGGATTGAGCTCCTACAATGAGCAGTTCTTC

abundance: NA
j_gene: TRBJ2-3
d_gene: TRBD2
v_gene: TRBV11-1
len: 14
CDR3aa: CASSPTSGMDTQYF
CDR3nt: TGTGCCAGCAGCCCGACTAGCGGGATGGATACGCAGTATTTT

abundance: once
j_gene: TRBJ2-1
d_gene: TRBD2
v_gene: TRBV5-1
len: 14
CDR3aa: CASSGLAGGPLRFF
CDR3nt: TGCGCCAGCAGCGGTCTAGCGGGGGGGCCCCTCCGGTTCTTC

abundance: few
j_gene: TRBJ2-5
d_gene: TRBD2
v_gene: TRBV11-2
len: 16
CDR3aa: CASSLSSSGGQETQYF
CDR3nt: TGTGCCAGCAGCTTAAGTAGTAGCGGGGGACAAGAGACCCAGTACTTC

abundance: NA
j_gene: TRBJ2-1
d_gene: TRBD2
v_gene: TRBV4-3
len: 15
CDR3aa: CASSQDTSGSLEQFF
CDR3nt: TGCGCCAGCAGCCAAGATACTAGCGGGAGCCTTGAGCAGTTCTTC

abundance: NA
j_gene: TRBJ1-1
d_gene: NA
v_gene: TRBV7-9
len: 13
CDR3aa: CASSLEGGTEAFF
CDR3nt: TGTGCCAGCAGCTTAGAAGGAGGGACTGAAGCTTTCTTT

abundance: NA
j_gene: TRBJ2-7
d_gene: NA
v_gene: TRBV15
len: 15
CDR3aa: CATSREPGRAYEQYF
CDR3nt: TGTGCCACCAGCAGAGAGCCGGGACGAGCCTACGAGCAGTACTTC

abundance: NA
j_gene: TRBJ1-6
d_gene: NA
v_gene: TRBV6-6
len: 16
CDR3aa: CASSYTQQDNNSPLHF
CDR3nt: TGTGCCAGCAGTTACACCCAACAGGATAATAATTCACCCCTCCACTTT

abundance: NA
j_gene: TRBJ2-3
d_gene: NA
v_gene: TRBV7-2
len: 15
CDR3aa: CASSRADIGADTQYF
CDR3nt: TGTGCCAGCAGCCGGGCCGATATTGGGGCAGATACGCAGTATTTT

abundance: NA
j_gene: TRBJ1-3
d_gene: NA
v_gene: TRBV2
len: 16
CDR3aa: CASSPRQANSGNTIYF
CDR3nt: TGTGCCAGCAGCCCCAGGCAGGCTAACTCTGGAAACACCATATATTTT

abundance: NA
j_gene: TRBJ2-1
d_gene: NA
v_gene: TRBV29-1
len: 13
CDR3aa: CSVVLFSYNEQFF
CDR3nt: TGCAGCGTTGTTTTGTTCTCCTACAATGAGCAGTTCTTC

abundance: NA
j_gene: TRBJ1-1
d_gene: NA
v_gene: TRBV6-6
len: 10
CDR3aa: CASRNTEAFF
CDR3nt: TGTGCCAGCAGGAACACTGAAGCTTTCTTT

abundance: NA
j_gene: TRBJ1-1
d_gene: NA
v_gene: TRBV7-3
len: 14
CDR3aa: CASSLGHLNTEAFF
CDR3nt: TGTGCCAGCAGCTTAGGCCATTTGAACACTGAAGCTTTCTTT

abundance: NA
j_gene: TRBJ1-5
d_gene: TRBD1
v_gene: TRBV18
len: 18
CDR3aa: CASSPPGQVAVGNQPQHF
CDR3nt: TGTGCCAGCTCACCACCGGGACAGGTCGCGGTGGGCAATCAGCCCCAGCATTTT

abundance: NA
j_gene: TRBJ2-5
d_gene: NA
v_gene: TRBV5-1
len: 15
CDR3aa: CASSDGFGGGETQYF
CDR3nt: TGCGCCAGCAGCGATGGCTTTGGGGGAGGAGAGACCCAGTACTTC

abundance: NA
j_gene: TRBJ2-7
d_gene: NA
v_gene: TRBV6-5
len: 14
CDR3aa: CASSYDNGSGEQYF
CDR3nt: TGTGCCAGCAGTTACGACAACGGGAGTGGCGAGCAGTACTTC

abundance: NA
j_gene: TRBJ2-5
d_gene: TRBD1
v_gene: TRBV11-3
len: 14
CDR3aa: CASSLNRGRETQYF
CDR3nt: TGTGCCAGCAGCTTAAACAGGGGGCGGGAGACCCAGTACTTC

abundance: NA
j_gene: TRBJ2-1
d_gene: TRBD1
v_gene: TRBV5-1
len: 14
CDR3aa: CASSLEGAGAEQFF
CDR3nt: TGCGCCAGCAGCTTAGAGGGGGCAGGGGCTGAGCAGTTCTTC

abundance: NA
j_gene: TRBJ2-1
d_gene: TRBD2
v_gene: TRBV19
len: 14
CDR3aa: CASSGTSTTNEQFF
CDR3nt: TGTGCCAGTAGTGGGACTAGCACTACAAATGAGCAGTTCTTC

abundance: NA
j_gene: TRBJ2-7
d_gene: NA
v_gene: TRBV27
len: 14
CDR3aa: CASPPGLSSYEQYF
CDR3nt: TGTGCCAGCCCTCCGGGACTGAGCTCCTACGAGCAGTACTTC

abundance: NA
j_gene: TRBJ2-5
d_gene: TRBD2
v_gene: TRBV10-3
len: 17
CDR3aa: CAISESLERGGGETQYF
CDR3nt: TGTGCCATCAGTGAGTCGCTTGAGCGGGGGGGCGGGGAGACCCAGTACTTC